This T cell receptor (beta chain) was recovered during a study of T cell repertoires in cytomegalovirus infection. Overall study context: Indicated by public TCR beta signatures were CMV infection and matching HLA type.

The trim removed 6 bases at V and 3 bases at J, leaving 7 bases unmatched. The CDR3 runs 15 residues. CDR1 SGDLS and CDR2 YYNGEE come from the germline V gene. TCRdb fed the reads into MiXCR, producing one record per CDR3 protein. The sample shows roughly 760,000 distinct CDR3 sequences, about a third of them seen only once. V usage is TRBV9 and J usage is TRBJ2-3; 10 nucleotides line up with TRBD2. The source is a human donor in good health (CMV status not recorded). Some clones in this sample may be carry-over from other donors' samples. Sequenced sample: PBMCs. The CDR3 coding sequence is TGTGCCAGCAACCAGCGGGGGGGGCTAACAGATACGCAGTATTTT. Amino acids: CASNQRGGLTDTQYF.